A selection of T cell receptor beta chains follows, all from one sample in a study of technical replicates of blood from a handful of donors. Profiling relied on immunoSEQ multiplex PCR, and the TCRdb table lists in-frame clones only, not all of them. This sample has 9,500 to 15,000 clones, with approximately 95% found just once. The sequenced material came from PBMCs. Receptor source: a human donor in good health. The CDR3 runs from the conserved cysteine through the conserved F or W.

v_gene	j_gene	CDR3aa
TRBV9	TRBJ2-2	CASSVPAAGELFF
TRBV6-1	TRBJ2-7	CASRETRELRDEQYF
TRBV4-2	TRBJ1-4	CASSQAPQGDNEKLFF
TRBV7-8	TRBJ1-2	CASSLRRVQGYTF
TRBV5-1	TRBJ2-3	CASSDGTGTDTQYF
TRBV2	TRBJ2-4	CASKRDTAGADIQYF
TRBV6-4	TRBJ2-1	CASSDQGLEQFF
TRBV28	TRBJ2-7	CASSPSGTSSYEQYF
TRBV4-2	TRBJ2-7	CASSPQVGNEQYF
TRBV6-4	TRBJ2-2	CASRLAGTGELFF
TRBV30	TRBJ1-5	CACGGGGNQSQHF
TRBV5-1	TRBJ2-1	CASRPGLEEGDEQFF
TRBV29-1	TRBJ2-1	CSVEGGLAGFNEQFF
TRBV30	TRBJ1-5	CAWSVQGAKGQPQHF
TRBV10-3	TRBJ2-4	CAISESAGRGANIQYF
TRBV2	TRBJ2-7	CTSSTGQGSSEQYF
TRBV6-1	TRBJ2-7	CASSDRLAGGRLYEQYF
TRBV7-3	TRBJ2-7	CASSLQETYEQYF
TRBV7-2	TRBJ2-7	CASSLVLGGHHEQYF
TRBV11-3	TRBJ2-2	CASSLAATGTNTGELFF
TRBV30	TRBJ1-5	CAWSFRTGFNQPQHF
TRBV28	TRBJ2-7	CASSLVQGNYEQYF
TRBV7-8	TRBJ1-5	CASSFDRADQPQHF
TRBV7-2	TRBJ1-1	CASSQGSHTEAFF
TRBV19	TRBJ1-4	CASTMTGDREKLFF
TRBV15	TRBJ2-7	CATSRGGTSGSYEQYF
TRBV5-6	TRBJ2-3	CASTQWSTDTQYF
TRBV11-3	TRBJ2-1	CASSGHRTGNEQFF
TRBV5-1	TRBJ2-7	CASSGVAGGQDEQYF
TRBV11-2	TRBJ1-5	CASSPGTHNQPQHF
TRBV2	TRBJ2-1	CASSTRTSGYLPYNEQFF
TRBV6-6	TRBJ1-1	CASSYDRSYTEAFF
TRBV30	TRBJ2-2	CAWMGGAGELFF
TRBV27	TRBJ1-5	CASSLLSGQISNQPQHF
TRBV7-2	TRBJ2-1	CASSSRTSGRWGEQFF
TRBV19	TRBJ2-7	CASGGVEQYF
TRBV6-5	TRBJ2-7	CASTPSWSSYEQYF
TRBV5-6	TRBJ2-7	CASSLFPANYEQYF
TRBV4-2	TRBJ2-7	CASSPRTSGEQYF
TRBV6-1	TRBJ2-3	CASRKGAAASDTQYF
TRBV19	TRBJ2-7	CASSGTSGPYEQYF
TRBV9	TRBJ2-1	CASSVGASGTYNEQFF
TRBV30	TRBJ1-6	CAWSEAPDPLHF
TRBV6-1	TRBJ2-2	CASSEASGSTGELFF
TRBV7-9	TRBJ2-5	CASSPQGAGGWETQYF
TRBV29-1	TRBJ2-3	CSVEPQITDTQYF
TRBV29-1	TRBJ2-6	CSGSTGIGANVLTF
TRBV25-1	TRBJ1-1	CASSSDRGPSEAFF
TRBV7-9	TRBJ2-7	CASSLTGYEQYF
TRBV6-1	TRBJ1-4	CASSEGGGTNEKLFF
TRBV18	TRBJ2-1	CASSPGTGSYNEQFF
TRBV19	TRBJ1-1	CASSKRSEAFF
TRBV2	TRBJ2-5	CASSEGWERETQYF